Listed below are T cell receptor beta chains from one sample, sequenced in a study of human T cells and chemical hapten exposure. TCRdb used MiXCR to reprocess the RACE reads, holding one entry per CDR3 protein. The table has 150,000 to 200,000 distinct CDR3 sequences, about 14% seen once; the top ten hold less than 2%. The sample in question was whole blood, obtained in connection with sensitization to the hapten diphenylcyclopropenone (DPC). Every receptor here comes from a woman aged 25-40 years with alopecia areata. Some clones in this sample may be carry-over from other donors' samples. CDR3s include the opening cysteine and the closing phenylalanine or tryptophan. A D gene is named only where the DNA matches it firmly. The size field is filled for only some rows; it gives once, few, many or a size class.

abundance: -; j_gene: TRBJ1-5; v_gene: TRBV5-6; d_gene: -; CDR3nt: TGTGCCAGCAGCGGAGGACTAGGCAATCAGCCCCAGCATTTT; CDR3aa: CASSGGLGNQPQHF
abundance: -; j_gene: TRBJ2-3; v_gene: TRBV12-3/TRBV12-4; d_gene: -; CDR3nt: TGTGCCAGCAGTTTTTATGGTCCAGGGCGGACAGATACGCAGTATTTT; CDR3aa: CASSFYGPGRTDTQYF
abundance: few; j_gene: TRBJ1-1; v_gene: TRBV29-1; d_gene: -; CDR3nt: TGCAGCGTCCAATACCGCGGTCAGTCCGAAGCTTTCTTT; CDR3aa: CSVQYRGQSEAFF
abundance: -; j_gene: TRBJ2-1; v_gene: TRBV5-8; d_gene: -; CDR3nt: TGTGCCAGCAGCCGTCCTACCCAGGGAACCTACAATGAGCAGTTCTTC; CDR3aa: CASSRPTQGTYNEQFF
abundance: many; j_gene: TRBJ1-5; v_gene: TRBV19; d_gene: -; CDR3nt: TGTGCCAGTGGTGAGCCCCAGCATTTT; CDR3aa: CASGEPQHF
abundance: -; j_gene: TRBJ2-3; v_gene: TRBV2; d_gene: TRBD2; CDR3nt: TGTGCCACCTTACGAACTAGCGGATACACAGATACGCAGTATTTT; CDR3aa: CATLRTSGYTDTQYF
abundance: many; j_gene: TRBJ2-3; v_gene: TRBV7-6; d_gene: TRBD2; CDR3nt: TGTGCCAGCAGCCTCCTAGCGGGCACAGATACGCAGTATTTT; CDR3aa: CASSLLAGTDTQYF
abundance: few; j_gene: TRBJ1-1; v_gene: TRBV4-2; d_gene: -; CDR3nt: TGTGCCAGCAGCCAAGACAGGGGATCGGTGAACACTGAAGCTTTCTTT; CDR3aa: CASSQDRGSVNTEAFF
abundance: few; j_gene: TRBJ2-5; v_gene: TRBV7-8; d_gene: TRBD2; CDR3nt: TGTGCCAGCAGCATTAGCGGGGGGTCCCACGAGACCCAGTACTTC; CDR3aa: CASSISGGSHETQYF
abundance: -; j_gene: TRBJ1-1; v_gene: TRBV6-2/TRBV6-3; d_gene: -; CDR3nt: TGTGCCAGCAGTTACTACGGCAGAGTGGCTTTCTTT; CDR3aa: CASSYYGRVAFF
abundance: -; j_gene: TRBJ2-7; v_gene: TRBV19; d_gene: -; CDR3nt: TGTGCCAGTAGCCCATTCCTCCAGGGATACGAGCAGTACTTC; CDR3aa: CASSPFLQGYEQYF
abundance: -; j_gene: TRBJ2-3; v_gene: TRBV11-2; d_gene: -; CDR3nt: TGTGCCAGCAGCTTAGTGCCGGGTTCAGATACGCAGTATTTT; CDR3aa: CASSLVPGSDTQYF
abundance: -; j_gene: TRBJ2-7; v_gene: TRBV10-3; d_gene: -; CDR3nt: TGTGCCACCAGGGACACCGCCTACGAGCAGTACTTC; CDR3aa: CATRDTAYEQYF
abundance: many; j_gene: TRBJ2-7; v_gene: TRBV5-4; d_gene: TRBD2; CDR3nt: TGTGCCAGCAGCCCGGGGGGACTAGCGGGGGCCTACGAGCAGTACTTC; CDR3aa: CASSPGGLAGAYEQYF
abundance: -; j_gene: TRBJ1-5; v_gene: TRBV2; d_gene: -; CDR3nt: TGTGCCAGCAGTGACGCGGGGAATCATCAGCCCCAGCATTTT; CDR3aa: CASSDAGNHQPQHF